Following are 14 T cell receptor beta chains from one sample sequenced in a study of cytomegalovirus exposure and HLA in healthy donors. The PCR employed 60 Vbeta primers together with 13 Jbeta primers. Profiled with immunoSEQ multiplex PCR; TCRdb holds only in-frame clones, not every one. The profile shows around 100,000 clones, 81% of them singletons. The sequenced sample consisted of PBMCs. The receptors were gathered from a man aged 35 to 55 in good health and CMV-seropositive.

The CDR3 nucleotides read TGTGCCAGCAGTTTATGGGGTCCGGGACTAGCCCAATACGAGCAGTACTTC. This encodes CASSLWGPGLAQYEQYF. V usage is TRBV28 and J usage is TRBJ2-7, with TRBD2 matching 9 bases. Germline V lookup: CDR1 MDHEN, CDR2 SYDVKM. This CDR3 contains 17 residues. Germline trimming cut 0 bases from V and 4 bases from J; bases unmatched to any gene: 10.

Only a few counts were recorded for this clone. The chain links TRBV2 to TRBJ2-5; maybe TRBD1 (6 bases). V was pared by 7 bases and J by 2 bases, with 11 bases between. The CDR3 consists of 13 residues. CDR1 and CDR2 from the germline V gene are SNHLY and FYNNEI. The CDR3 DNA is TGTGCCAGCACGTTACAGGGACAAGAGACCCAGTACTTC. Protein sequence: CASTLQGQETQYF.

The chain uses TRBV30 and TRBJ1-6, with D possibly TRBD1 on 5 matching bases. V lost 2 bases, J lost 6 bases, and 8 bases lay in between. Per the germline V gene, CDR1 is GTSNPN and CDR2 is SVGIG (reference sequence). CDR3 length: 13 amino acids. This CDR3 reads CAWSLGVNSPLHF. In DNA form, the CDR3 reads TGTGCCTGGAGTTTAGGGGTTAATTCACCCCTCCACTTT.

CDR3 in amino acids: CASSRGTGDYGYTF. The CDR3 bases are TGTGCCAGCTCCCGGGGGACAGGGGACTATGGCTACACCTTC. The V and J genes are TRBV7-3 and TRBJ1-2; 10 bases map to TRBD1. This CDR3 is 14 amino acids long. The germline V gene encodes CDR1 SGHTA and CDR2 FQGTGA. Losses at the gene ends were 8 bases for V and 3 bases for J; bases not matched to a gene: 6.

The sample holds one count of this clone. The chain joins TRBV14 to TRBJ1-4; no clear D. V was clipped by 4 bases and J by 5 bases, with 20 bases between them. Germline CDR1 is SGHDN and CDR2 is FVKESK. This CDR3 is 17 amino acids long. The CDR3 protein is CASSLRHGRSANEKLFF. As DNA, the CDR3 is TGTGCCAGCAGCCTTAGACACGGCCGAAGTGCGAATGAAAAACTGTTTTTT.

The chain joins TRBV18 to TRBJ2-1; 10 positions match TRBD2. V was pared by 8 bases and J by 7 bases, with 8 bases of the junction left unmatched. CDR3 size: 14 residues. Germline V gives CDR1 KGHSH, CDR2 LQKENI. The CDR3: CASDSGGAWNEQFF. The CDR3 DNA is TGTGCCAGCGACAGCGGGGGGGCTTGGAATGAGCAGTTCTTC.

The V gene is TRBV9, the J gene TRBJ1-3; D possibly corresponds to TRBD1 (6 bases). V gave up 4 bases and J gave up 4 bases, with 18 bases separating them. The CDR3 covers 16 residues. Germline V lookup: CDR1 SGDLS, CDR2 YYNGEE. The CDR3 spells CASSKAARGAGNTIYF. In DNA form, the CDR3 reads TGTGCCAGCAGCAAGGCGGCCAGGGGCGCGGGAAACACCATATATTTT.

The chain is built from TRBV19 and TRBJ1-1; 7 nucleotides line up with TRBD1. Germline V gene data show CDR1 as LNHDA and CDR2 as SQIVND (reference sequence). V dropped 3 bases and J dropped 3; count of bases not matched to a gene: 4. The CDR3 has 14 residues. CDR3 protein: CASSMWQGDTEAFF. CDR3 nucleotides: TGTGCCAGTAGTATGTGGCAGGGGGACACTGAAGCTTTCTTT.

The chain employs TRBV9 and TRBJ2-3; perhaps TRBD1 as D (5 bases). CDR1 is SGDLS and CDR2 is YYNGEE in the germline V gene. The CDR3 loop spans 15 amino acids. The V end lost 0 bases, the J end lost 0 bases, and 8 bases lay between the germline ends. This CDR3 reads CASSVDQGSTDTQYF. CDR3 DNA: TGTGCCAGCAGCGTAGATCAGGGAAGCACAGATACGCAGTATTTT. The full variable domain, rest sourced from reference TRBV9 and TRBJ2-3, is DSGVTQTPKHLITATGQRVTLRCSPRSGDLSVYWYQQSLDQGLQFLIQYYNGEERAKGNILERFSAQQFPDLHSELNLSSLELGDSALYFCASSVDQGSTDTQYFGPGTRLTVL.

V is TRBV5-1 and J is TRBJ2-3; 7 bases line up with TRBD2. Germline lookup yields CDR1 SGHRS and CDR2 YFSETQ. V dropped 1 base and J dropped 4; count of bases not matched to a gene: 9. The CDR3 sequence is 16 residues long. This CDR3 is CASSLSKLAGADTQYF. As DNA, the CDR3 is TGCGCCAGCAGCTTGTCCAAGTTGGCGGGGGCAGATACGCAGTATTTT.

The rearrangement joins TRBV11-2 to TRBJ2-1, with D possibly being TRBD2 (6 bases). V dropped 6 bases and J dropped 1 base, with 13 bases sitting between them. Germline CDR1 and CDR2: SGHAT and FQNNGV. The length of the CDR3 is 15 residues. The CDR3 DNA reads as TGTGCCAGCAGAGCCCTAGCGAGGTCCTACAATGAGCAGTTCTTC. This translates into CASRALARSYNEQFF.

The V and J genes are TRBV5-4 and TRBJ2-7; D possibly corresponds to TRBD2 (6 bases). The CDR3 sequence is 15 residues long. Germline loops: CDR1 SGHNT, CDR2 YYREEE (reference sequence). V lost 1 base to trimming and J lost 6 bases, with 17 bases between them. The CDR3 sequence: CASSLMEGAGFEQYF. The CDR3, as DNA: TGTGCCAGCAGCTTGATGGAGGGTGCAGGGTTCGAGCAGTACTTC.

The rearrangement joins TRBV2 to TRBJ2-1; perhaps TRBD2 as D (6 bases). The CDR3 has 15 amino acids. Trimming took 7 bases from V and 3 from J, leaving 16 bases between them. The germline V gene encodes CDR1 SNHLY and CDR2 FYNNEI. The CDR3 region is CASKGGSRVYNEQFF. In nucleotides, the CDR3 is TGTGCCAGCAAGGGAGGCTCCCGCGTCTACAATGAGCAGTTCTTC.

On this clone itself: One junction end does not reproduce the germline sequence, and a read error may be involved. V usage is TRBV7-9 and J usage is TRBJ2-5; TRBD2 agrees at 10 bases. Germline assignment: CDR1 SEHNR and CDR2 FQNEAQ (reference sequence). The CDR3 loop spans 18 amino acids. CDR3 sequence: CSSSLSVWTSGVQETQYF. The CDR3 nucleotides read TGTTCCAGCAGCTTGAGTGTGTGGACTAGCGGTGTACAAGAGACCCAGTACTTC.